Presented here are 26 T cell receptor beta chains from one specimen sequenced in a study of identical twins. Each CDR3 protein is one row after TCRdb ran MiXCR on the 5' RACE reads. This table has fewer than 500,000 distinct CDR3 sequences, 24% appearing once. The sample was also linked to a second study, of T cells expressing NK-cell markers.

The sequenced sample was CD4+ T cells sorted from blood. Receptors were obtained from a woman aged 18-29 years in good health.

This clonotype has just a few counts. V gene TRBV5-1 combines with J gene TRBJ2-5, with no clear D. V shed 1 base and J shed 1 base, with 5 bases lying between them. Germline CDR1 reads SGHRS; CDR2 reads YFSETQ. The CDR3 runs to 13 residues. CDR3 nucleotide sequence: TGCGCCAGCAGCTTGATCTCCCAAGAGACCCAGTACTTC. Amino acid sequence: CASSLISQETQYF.

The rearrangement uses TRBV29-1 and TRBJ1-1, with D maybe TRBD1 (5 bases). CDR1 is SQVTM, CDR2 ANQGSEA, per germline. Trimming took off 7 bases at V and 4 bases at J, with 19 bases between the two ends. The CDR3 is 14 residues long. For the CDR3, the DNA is TGCAGCGCCTCGGGGGGGGGAGGATCCACTGAAGCTTTCTTT. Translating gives CSASGGGGSTEAFF.

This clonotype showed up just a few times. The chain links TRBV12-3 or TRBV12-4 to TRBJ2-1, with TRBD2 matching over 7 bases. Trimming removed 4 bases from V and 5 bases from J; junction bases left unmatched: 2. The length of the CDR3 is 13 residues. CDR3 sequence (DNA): TGTGCCAGCAGTTGGACTAGTAACAATGAGCAGTTCTTC. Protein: CASSWTSNNEQFF.

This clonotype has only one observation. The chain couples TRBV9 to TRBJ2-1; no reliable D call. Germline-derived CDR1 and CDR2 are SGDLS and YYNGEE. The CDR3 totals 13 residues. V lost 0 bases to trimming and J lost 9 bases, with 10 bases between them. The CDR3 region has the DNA TGTGCCAGCAGCGTAGTGGTCAACGGTGAGCAGTTCTTC. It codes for CASSVVVNGEQFF.

CDR3 in DNA: TGCAGCGTTGATCTGAATACCGCCGGGACTAGCGGACGCAATGAGCAGTTCTTC. Protein sequence: CSVDLNTAGTSGRNEQFF. V and J are TRBV29-1 and TRBJ2-1, with TRBD2 matching over 11 bases. Germline trimming cut 3 bases from V and 6 bases from J; bases unmatched to any gene: 16. Germline assignment: CDR1 SQVTM and CDR2 ANQGSEA. The CDR3 extends over 18 amino acids.

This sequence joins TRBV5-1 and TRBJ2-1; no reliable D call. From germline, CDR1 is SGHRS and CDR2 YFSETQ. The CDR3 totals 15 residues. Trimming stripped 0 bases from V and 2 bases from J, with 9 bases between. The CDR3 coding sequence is TGCGCCAGCAGCTTGGTTTCCTACACCTACAATGAGCAGTTCTTC. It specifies CASSLVSYTYNEQFF.

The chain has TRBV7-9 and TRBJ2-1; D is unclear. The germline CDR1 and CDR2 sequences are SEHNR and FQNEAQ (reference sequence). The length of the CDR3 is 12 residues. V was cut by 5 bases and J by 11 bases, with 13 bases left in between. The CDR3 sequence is CASSLDLDKQFF. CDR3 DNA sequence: TGTGCCAGCAGCCTAGATCTAGATAAGCAGTTCTTC.

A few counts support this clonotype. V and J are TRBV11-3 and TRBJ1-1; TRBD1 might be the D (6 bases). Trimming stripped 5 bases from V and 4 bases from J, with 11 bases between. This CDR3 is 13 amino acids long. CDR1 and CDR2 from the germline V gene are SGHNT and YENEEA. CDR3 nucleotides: TGTGCCAGCAGCCGCGGGGGCCCCACTGAAGCTTTCTTT. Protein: CASSRGGPTEAFF.

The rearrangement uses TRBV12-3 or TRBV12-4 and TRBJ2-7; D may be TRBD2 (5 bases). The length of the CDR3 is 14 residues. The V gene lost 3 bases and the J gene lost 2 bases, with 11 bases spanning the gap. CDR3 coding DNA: TGTGCCAGCAGTTTTTTGGACTCAGCCTACGAGCAGTACTTC. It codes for CASSFLDSAYEQYF.

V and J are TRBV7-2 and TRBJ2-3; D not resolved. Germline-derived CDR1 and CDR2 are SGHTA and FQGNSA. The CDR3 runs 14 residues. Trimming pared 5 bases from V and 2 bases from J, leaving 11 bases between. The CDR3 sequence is CASSPDSFTDTQYF. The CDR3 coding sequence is TGTGCCAGCAGCCCCGACTCGTTCACAGATACGCAGTATTTT.

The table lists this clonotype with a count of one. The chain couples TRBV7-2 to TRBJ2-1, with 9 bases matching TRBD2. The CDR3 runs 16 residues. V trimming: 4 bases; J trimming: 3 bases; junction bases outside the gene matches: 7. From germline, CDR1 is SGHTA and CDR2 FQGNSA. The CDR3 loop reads CASSSRGAGGYNEQFF. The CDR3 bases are TGTGCCAGCAGCTCCCGTGGAGCGGGAGGCTACAATGAGCAGTTCTTC.

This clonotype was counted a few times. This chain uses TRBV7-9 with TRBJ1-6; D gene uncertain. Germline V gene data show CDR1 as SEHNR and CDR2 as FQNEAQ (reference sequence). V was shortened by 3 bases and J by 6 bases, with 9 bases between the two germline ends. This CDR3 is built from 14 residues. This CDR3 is CASSFTTGNSPLHF. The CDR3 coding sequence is TGTGCCAGCAGCTTCACGACCGGTAATTCACCCCTCCACTTT.

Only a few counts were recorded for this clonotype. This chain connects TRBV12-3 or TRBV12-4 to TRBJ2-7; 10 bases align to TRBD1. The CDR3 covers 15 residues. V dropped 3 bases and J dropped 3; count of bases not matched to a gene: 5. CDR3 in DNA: TGTGCCAGCAGTTTCCCGGGACAGGGGCGCTACGAGCAGTACTTC. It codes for CASSFPGQGRYEQYF.

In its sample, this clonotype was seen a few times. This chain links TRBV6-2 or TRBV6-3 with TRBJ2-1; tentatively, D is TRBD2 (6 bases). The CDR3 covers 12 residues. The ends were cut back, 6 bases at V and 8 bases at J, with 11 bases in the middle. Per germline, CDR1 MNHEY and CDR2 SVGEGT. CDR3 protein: CASSPTRHEQFF. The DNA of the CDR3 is TGTGCCAGCAGCCCGACTAGGCATGAGCAGTTCTTC.

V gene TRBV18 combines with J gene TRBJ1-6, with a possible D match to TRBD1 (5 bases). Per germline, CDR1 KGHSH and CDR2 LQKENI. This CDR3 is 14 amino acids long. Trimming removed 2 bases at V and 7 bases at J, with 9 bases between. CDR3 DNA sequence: TGTGCCAGCTCACCAGGGGCAGGGAATTCACCCCTCCACTTT. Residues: CASSPGAGNSPLHF.

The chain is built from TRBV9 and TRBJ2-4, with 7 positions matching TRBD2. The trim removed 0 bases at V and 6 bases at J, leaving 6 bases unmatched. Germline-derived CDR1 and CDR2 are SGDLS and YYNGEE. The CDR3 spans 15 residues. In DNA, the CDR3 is TGTGCCAGCAGCGTAGACCTAGCGGAAACAAACATTCAGTACTTC. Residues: CASSVDLAETNIQYF.

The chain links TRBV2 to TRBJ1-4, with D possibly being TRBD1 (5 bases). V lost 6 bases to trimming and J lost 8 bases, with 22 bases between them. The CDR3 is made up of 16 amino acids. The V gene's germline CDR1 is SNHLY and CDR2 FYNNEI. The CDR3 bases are TGTGCCAGCAGCGATTCCTTGGTCAGGGAAGGGGAAAAACTGTTTTTT. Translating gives CASSDSLVREGEKLFF.

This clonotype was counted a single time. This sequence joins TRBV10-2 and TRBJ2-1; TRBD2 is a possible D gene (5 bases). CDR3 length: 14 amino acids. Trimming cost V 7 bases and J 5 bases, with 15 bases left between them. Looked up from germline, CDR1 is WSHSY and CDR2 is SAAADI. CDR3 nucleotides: TGCGCCAGCACGCCTCTCCGGACTCACAATGAGCAGTTCTTC. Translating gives CASTPLRTHNEQFF.

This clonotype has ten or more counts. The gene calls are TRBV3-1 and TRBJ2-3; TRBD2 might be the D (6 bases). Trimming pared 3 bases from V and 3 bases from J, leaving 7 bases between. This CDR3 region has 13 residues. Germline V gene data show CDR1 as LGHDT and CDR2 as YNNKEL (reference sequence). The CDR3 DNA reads TGTGCCAGCAGCCACCGGGGGACAGATACGCAGTATTTT. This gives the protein CASSHRGTDTQYF.

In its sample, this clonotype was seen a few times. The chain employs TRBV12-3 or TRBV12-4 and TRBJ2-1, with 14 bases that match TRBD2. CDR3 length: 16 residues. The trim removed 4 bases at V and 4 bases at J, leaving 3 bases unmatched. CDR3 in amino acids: CASSSTSGGDYNEQFF. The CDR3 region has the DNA TGTGCCAGCAGTTCGACTAGCGGGGGGGATTACAATGAGCAGTTCTTC.

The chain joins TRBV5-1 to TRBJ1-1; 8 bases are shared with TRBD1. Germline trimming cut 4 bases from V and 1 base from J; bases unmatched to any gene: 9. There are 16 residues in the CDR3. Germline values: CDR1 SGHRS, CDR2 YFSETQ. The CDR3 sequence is CASSADRAAGNTEAFF. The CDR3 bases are TGCGCCAGCAGCGCGGACAGGGCTGCTGGGAACACTGAAGCTTTCTTT.

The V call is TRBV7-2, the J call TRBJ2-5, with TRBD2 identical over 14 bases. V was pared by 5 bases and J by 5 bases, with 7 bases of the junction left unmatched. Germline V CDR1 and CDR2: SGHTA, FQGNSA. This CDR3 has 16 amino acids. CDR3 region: CASSLTSGRVGETQYF. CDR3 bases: TGTGCCAGCAGCCTGACTAGCGGGAGGGTGGGGGAGACCCAGTACTTC.

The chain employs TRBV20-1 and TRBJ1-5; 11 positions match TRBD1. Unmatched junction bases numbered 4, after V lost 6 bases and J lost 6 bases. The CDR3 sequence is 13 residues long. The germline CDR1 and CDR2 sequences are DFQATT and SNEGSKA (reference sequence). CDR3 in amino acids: CSAKGQGGQPQHF. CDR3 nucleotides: TGCAGTGCCAAGGGACAGGGGGGTCAGCCCCAGCATTTT.

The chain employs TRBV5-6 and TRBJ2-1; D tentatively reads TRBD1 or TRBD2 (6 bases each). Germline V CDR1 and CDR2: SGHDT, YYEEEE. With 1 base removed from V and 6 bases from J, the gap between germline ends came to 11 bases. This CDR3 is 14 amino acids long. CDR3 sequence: CASSLRGPPNEQFF. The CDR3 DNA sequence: TGTGCCAGCAGCTTGCGGGGGCCACCCAATGAGCAGTTCTTC.

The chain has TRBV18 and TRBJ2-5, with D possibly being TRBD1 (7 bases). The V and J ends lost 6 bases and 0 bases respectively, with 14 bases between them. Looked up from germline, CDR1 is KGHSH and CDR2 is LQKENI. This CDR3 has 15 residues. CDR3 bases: TGTGCCAGCTCTTACCGGGGGACAGACCAAGAGACCCAGTACTTC. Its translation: CASSYRGTDQETQYF.

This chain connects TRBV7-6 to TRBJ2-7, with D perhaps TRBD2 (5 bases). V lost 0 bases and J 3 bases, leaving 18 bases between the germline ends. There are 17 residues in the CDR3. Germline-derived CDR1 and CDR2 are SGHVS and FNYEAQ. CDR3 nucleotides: TGTGCCAGCAGCTTAGCTTATCGGGGTAGGCAATTCTACGAGCAGTACTTC. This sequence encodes CASSLAYRGRQFYEQYF.